The 28 T cell receptor beta chains below come from one sample, sequenced in a study of STAT5B mutations in CD4+ large granular lymphocyte leukemia. Some clones are missing from TCRdb's copy, which holds only in-frame ones; the method was immunoSEQ multiplex PCR. The repertoire holds 37,000 or so clones, with approximately 90% as singletons. The source material was CD4+ T cells from blood buffy coats. These receptors originate from a human donor in good health.

CDR3 sequence: CASSFEAAVLIEQYF. CDR3 in DNA: TGTGCCAGCTCATTCGAAGCCGCAGTCCTAATTGAGCAGTACTTC. The chain employs TRBV18 and TRBJ2-7, with D unclear. The V end was cut by 5 bases, the J end by 7 bases, with 21 bases between. Germline-derived CDR1 and CDR2 are KGHSH and LQKENI. The CDR3 covers 15 residues.

The chain joins TRBV28 to TRBJ2-3; D gene uncertain. V dropped 6 bases and J dropped 2 bases, with 6 bases sitting between them. CDR1 MDHEN and CDR2 SYDVKM come from the germline V gene. The CDR3 has 12 residues. CDR3 loop: CASREFTDTQYF. CDR3 bases: TGTGCCAGCAGAGAGTTCACAGATACGCAGTATTTT. Using reference TRBV28 and TRBJ2-3 for the parts outside the CDR3, the full variable domain is DVKVTQSSRYLVKRTGEKVFLECVQDMDHENMFWYRQDPGLGLRLIYFSYDVKMKEKGDIPEGYSVSREKKERFSLILESASTNQTSMYLCASREFTDTQYFGPGTRLTVL.

This chain links TRBV7-6 with TRBJ2-2; the match to TRBD1 covers 7 bases. The CDR3 covers 16 residues. Per germline, CDR1 SGHVS and CDR2 FNYEAQ. V was clipped by 2 bases and J by 0 bases; unmatched bases: 3. This chain's CDR3 is CASSLLGTANTGELFF. As DNA, the CDR3 is TGTGCCAGCAGCTTACTCGGGACAGCGAACACCGGGGAGCTGTTTTTT.

This chain links TRBV28 with TRBJ1-3; D might be TRBD1 (6 bases). The CDR3 is 14 amino acids. Trimming left V 5 bases short and J 4 bases short, with 12 bases between. CDR1 is MDHEN, CDR2 SYDVKM, per germline. This CDR3 is CASSPWGAGNTIYF. CDR3 coding DNA: TGTGCCAGCAGTCCCTGGGGGGCGGGAAACACCATATATTTT.

The J gene is TRBJ2-7, the V gene TRBV5-5; weak D call: TRBD1 (6 bases). Germline CDR1 and CDR2: SGHKS and YYEKEE (reference sequence). The CDR3 consists of 14 residues. Trimming took off 4 bases at V and 4 bases at J, with 15 bases between the two ends. CDR3 sequence reads: CASSPGQRWYEQYF. CDR3 in DNA: TGTGCCAGCAGCCCCGGACAGCGATGGTACGAGCAGTACTTC.

The genes are TRBV2 and TRBJ1-5; 8 positions match TRBD1. Germline CDR1 reads SNHLY; CDR2 reads FYNNEI. V trimming: 8 bases; J trimming: 3 bases; junction bases outside the gene matches: 9. The CDR3 runs 15 residues. The CDR3 loop reads CASSSGQGPNQPQHF. As DNA, the CDR3 is TGTGCCAGCTCGAGTGGACAGGGTCCCAATCAGCCCCAGCATTTT.

The J gene is TRBJ2-7, the V gene TRBV19; D is possibly TRBD2 (6 bases). CDR1 is LNHDA, CDR2 SQIVND, per germline (reference sequence). V lost 6 bases to trimming and J lost 2 bases, with 14 bases between them. The CDR3 is made up of 14 amino acids. CDR3 coding DNA: TGTGCCAGTAGAAGCGGGTACCCGCCCTACGAGCAGTACTTC. It translates to CASRSGYPPYEQYF.

The chain uses TRBV2 and TRBJ1-4; D not certain. This CDR3 region has 16 residues. Germline V gene sequence: CDR1 SNHLY, CDR2 FYNNEI. Between the trimmed V and J ends, which lost 4 bases and 0 bases, there was a span of 12 bases. CDR3 amino acids: CASSGVRSSTNEKLFF. The CDR3 nucleotides are TGTGCCAGCAGTGGGGTCAGGAGCTCAACTAATGAAAAACTGTTTTTT.

The chain couples TRBV4-1 to TRBJ2-1; 10 bases match TRBD2. This CDR3 has 15 residues. From germline, CDR1 is MGHRA and CDR2 YSYEKL. V lost 1 base to trimming and J lost 9 bases; unmatched junction nucleotides: 6. The DNA of the CDR3 is TGCGCCAGCAGCCAAGTGCTAGCGGGAGATCGTGAGCAGTTCTTC. Its protein is CASSQVLAGDREQFF.

This rearrangement joins TRBV11-2 to TRBJ2-2; D possibly corresponds to TRBD2 (6 bases). The CDR3 is 15 amino acids. Trimming stripped 3 bases from V and 5 bases from J, with 13 bases between. Germline-derived CDR1 and CDR2 are SGHAT and FQNNGV. This CDR3 is CASSFSTGGTGELFF. In DNA, the CDR3 is TGTGCCAGCAGCTTTTCTACTGGAGGGACCGGGGAGCTGTTTTTT.

This chain uses TRBV6-1 with TRBJ1-2; D ambiguous. Germline CDR1 reads MNHNS; CDR2 reads SASEGT. The CDR3 consists of 13 residues. V lost 2 bases and J 2 bases, leaving 6 bases between the germline ends. The CDR3 nucleotides are TGTGCCAGCAGTGAAAAAGGGAACTATGGCTACACCTTC. This sequence encodes CASSEKGNYGYTF.

The rearrangement joins TRBV7-9 to TRBJ1-4, with TRBD1 matching over 10 bases. V shed 5 bases, J shed 6 bases, and the junction held 3 bases outside the gene matches. The CDR3 is 14 residues long. CDR1 is SEHNR and CDR2 is FQNEAQ in the germline V gene (reference sequence). The CDR3 loop reads CASSQDRGDEKLFF. In DNA, the CDR3 is TGTGCCAGCAGCCAGGACAGGGGGGATGAAAAACTGTTTTTT.

V usage is TRBV5-1 and J usage is TRBJ2-7; a possible D gene is TRBD2 (5 bases). Germline CDR1 is SGHRS and CDR2 is YFSETQ. CDR3 length: 13 amino acids. V was pared by 0 bases and J by 6 bases, with 10 bases between. The CDR3 loop reads CASSLGQGSEQYF. CDR3 nucleotide sequence: TGCGCCAGCAGCTTGGGGCAAGGGAGCGAGCAGTACTTC. The variable domain in full, with the rest retrieved from reference TRBV5-1 and TRBJ2-7, is KAGVTQTPRYLIKTRGQQVTLSCSPISGHRSVSWYQQTPGQGLQFLFEYFSETQRNKGNFPGRFSGRQFSNSRSEMNVSTLELGDSALYLCASSLGQGSEQYFGPGTRLTVT.

The chain joins TRBV5-4 to TRBJ2-5; 8 bases agree with TRBD1. CDR1 and CDR2 from the germline V gene are SGHNT and YYREEE (reference sequence). This CDR3 is 14 amino acids long. V shed 4 bases, J shed 1 base, and the junction held 3 bases outside the gene matches. The CDR3 loop is CASSKGQVQETQYF. In nucleotides, the CDR3 is TGTGCCAGCAGCAAGGGACAGGTCCAAGAGACCCAGTACTTC.

V usage is TRBV7-3 and J usage is TRBJ2-1; TRBD2 matches 11 bases. Germline V lookup: CDR1 SGHTA, CDR2 FQGTGA. With V trimmed by 0 bases and J by 4 bases, 11 bases remained unmatched. The CDR3 spans 19 residues. CDR3 bases: TGTGCCAGCAGCTTAACGCAGGGTAGCGGGAGGGCCAGATACAATGAGCAGTTCTTC. Its translation is CASSLTQGSGRARYNEQFF.

The CDR3 coding sequence is TGCGCCAGCAGCCAAGCTGGACGCTCCCGGTTTGGAAAACTGTTTTTT. Translating it yields CASSQAGRSRFGKLFF. The rearrangement links TRBV4-3 to TRBJ1-4, with no clear D. The CDR3 is 16 amino acids. CDR1 LGHNA and CDR2 YSLEER come from the germline V gene. V lost 1 base, J lost 10 bases, and 19 bases lay in between.

The V and J genes are TRBV10-3 and TRBJ2-7, with TRBD2 identical over 14 bases. CDR1 is ENHRY, CDR2 SYGVKD, per germline. The CDR3 length is 15 residues. J was trimmed by 7 bases and V by 11 bases; bases with no gene match: 13. The CDR3 loop is CASRPGTSGRTEQYF. Written as DNA, the CDR3 is TGTGCCTCCCGCCCGGGGACTAGCGGGAGAACGGAGCAGTACTTC.

This clone was detected only a few times. This same CDR3 is encoded by further DNA sequences in the sample. The rearrangement joins TRBV19 to TRBJ1-5; possible D gene TRBD1, 5 bases. Germline CDR1 and CDR2: LNHDA and SQIVND (reference sequence). The germline V and J ends were trimmed by 9 bases and 2 bases, with 14 bases remaining between them. This CDR3 is 14 amino acids long. This CDR3 is CASSGLRGNQPQHF. CDR3 coding DNA: TGTGCCAGCTCAGGGCTGAGGGGCAATCAGCCCCAGCATTTT.

Here the CDR3 reads CASSLGGSGIYEQYF. The CDR3 coding sequence is TGTGCCAGCAGCTTGGGGGGTAGCGGAATCTACGAGCAGTACTTC. This chain joins TRBV5-5 and TRBJ2-7, with D perhaps TRBD2 (6 bases). Trimming cost V 0 bases and J 3 bases, with 13 bases left between them. Per the germline V gene, CDR1 is SGHKS and CDR2 is YYEKEE (reference sequence). This CDR3 is 15 amino acids long.

The chain links TRBV20-1 to TRBJ2-1, with D hard to call. This CDR3 has 10 residues. Trimming pared 2 bases from V and 8 bases from J, leaving 4 bases between. Germline V lookup: CDR1 DFQATT, CDR2 SNEGSKA (reference sequence). The CDR3 loop is CSARRHEQFF. CDR3 coding DNA: TGCAGTGCTAGAAGGCATGAGCAGTTCTTC.

The chain employs TRBV28 and TRBJ2-5, with TRBD2 as a possible D gene (5 bases). The CDR3 has 15 amino acids. Trimming shortened V by 4 bases and J by 4 bases, and 16 bases separated the two germline ends. Germline V gives CDR1 MDHEN, CDR2 SYDVKM. The CDR3 spells CASSSSGVSRETQYF. CDR3 DNA: TGTGCCAGCAGTTCCTCCGGGGTATCGAGAGAGACCCAGTACTTC.

Only one count was recorded for this clone. The chain links TRBV7-8 to TRBJ1-3; unclear D gene. Germline lookup yields CDR1 SGHVS and CDR2 FQNEAQ. V was shortened by 1 base and J by 2 bases, with 9 bases between the two germline ends. The CDR3 is 15 amino acids. CDR3 DNA sequence: TGTGCCAGCAGCTTAGAAGGACTTACTGGAAACACCATATATTTT. It codes for CASSLEGLTGNTIYF. Full variable domain (missing parts from reference TRBV7-8 and TRBJ1-3): GAGVSQSPRYKVAKRGQDVALRCDPISGHVSLFWYQQALGQGPEFLTYFQNEAQLDKSGLPSDRFFAERPEGSVSTLKIQRTQQEDSAVYLCASSLEGLTGNTIYFGEGSWLTVV.

The chain carries TRBV6-5 and TRBJ2-7; a possible D gene is TRBD2 (6 bases). V was clipped by 6 bases and J by 2 bases, with 14 bases between them. The CDR3 is 14 amino acids. The V gene's germline CDR1 is MNHEY and CDR2 SVGAGI. The CDR3 DNA is TGTGCCAGCAGGAGTCGGGAGAGCGCCTACGAGCAGTACTTC. This sequence encodes CASRSRESAYEQYF.

V usage is TRBV11-2 and J usage is TRBJ1-1, with a tentative D call TRBD1 (5 bases). Looked up from germline, CDR1 is SGHAT and CDR2 is FQNNGV. This CDR3 contains 15 residues. V shed 5 bases and J shed 3 bases, with 16 bases lying between them. CDR3 protein: CASSQGRGWDTEAFF. In DNA, the CDR3 is TGTGCCAGCAGCCAAGGGAGGGGATGGGACACTGAAGCTTTCTTT.

The rearrangement uses TRBV7-2 and TRBJ2-7; TRBD1 agrees at 7 bases. Germline-derived CDR1 and CDR2 are SGHTA and FQGNSA. The CDR3 runs to 14 residues. With 5 bases clipped from V and 3 bases from J, the junction kept 7 bases outside the gene matches. CDR3 loop: CASSPRDRNYEQYF. CDR3 nucleotides: TGTGCCAGCAGCCCCCGGGACAGAAACTACGAGCAGTACTTC.

This clone has only a few counts. The rearrangement joins TRBV19 to TRBJ1-1; D gene uncertain. Germline CDR1 and CDR2: LNHDA and SQIVND (reference sequence). The V end lost 5 bases, the J end lost 0 bases, and 10 bases lay between the germline ends. This CDR3 has 14 amino acids. The DNA of the CDR3 is TGTGCCAGTAGTGTTTCTAAAGTGAACACTGAAGCTTTCTTT. It encodes CASSVSKVNTEAFF.

This rearrangement joins TRBV19 to TRBJ1-5, with TRBD1 as a possible D gene (5 bases). Trimming left V 5 bases short and J 7 bases short, with 12 bases between. The CDR3 contains 13 residues. Germline-derived CDR1 and CDR2 are LNHDA and SQIVND (reference sequence). The DNA of the CDR3 is TGTGCCAGTAGTGAGGGGTCGGGGCAGCCCCAGCATTTT. This gives the protein CASSEGSGQPQHF.

This clone was recorded once. The chain employs TRBV19 and TRBJ1-4, with D possibly TRBD1 on 5 matching bases. CDR1 LNHDA and CDR2 SQIVND come from the germline V gene (reference sequence). The CDR3 has 15 amino acids. Trimming removed 6 bases at V and 0 bases at J, with 11 bases between. CDR3 DNA: TGTGCCAGTAGGCTGGGGGTTACAACTAATGAAAAACTGTTTTTT. It codes for CASRLGVTTNEKLFF.